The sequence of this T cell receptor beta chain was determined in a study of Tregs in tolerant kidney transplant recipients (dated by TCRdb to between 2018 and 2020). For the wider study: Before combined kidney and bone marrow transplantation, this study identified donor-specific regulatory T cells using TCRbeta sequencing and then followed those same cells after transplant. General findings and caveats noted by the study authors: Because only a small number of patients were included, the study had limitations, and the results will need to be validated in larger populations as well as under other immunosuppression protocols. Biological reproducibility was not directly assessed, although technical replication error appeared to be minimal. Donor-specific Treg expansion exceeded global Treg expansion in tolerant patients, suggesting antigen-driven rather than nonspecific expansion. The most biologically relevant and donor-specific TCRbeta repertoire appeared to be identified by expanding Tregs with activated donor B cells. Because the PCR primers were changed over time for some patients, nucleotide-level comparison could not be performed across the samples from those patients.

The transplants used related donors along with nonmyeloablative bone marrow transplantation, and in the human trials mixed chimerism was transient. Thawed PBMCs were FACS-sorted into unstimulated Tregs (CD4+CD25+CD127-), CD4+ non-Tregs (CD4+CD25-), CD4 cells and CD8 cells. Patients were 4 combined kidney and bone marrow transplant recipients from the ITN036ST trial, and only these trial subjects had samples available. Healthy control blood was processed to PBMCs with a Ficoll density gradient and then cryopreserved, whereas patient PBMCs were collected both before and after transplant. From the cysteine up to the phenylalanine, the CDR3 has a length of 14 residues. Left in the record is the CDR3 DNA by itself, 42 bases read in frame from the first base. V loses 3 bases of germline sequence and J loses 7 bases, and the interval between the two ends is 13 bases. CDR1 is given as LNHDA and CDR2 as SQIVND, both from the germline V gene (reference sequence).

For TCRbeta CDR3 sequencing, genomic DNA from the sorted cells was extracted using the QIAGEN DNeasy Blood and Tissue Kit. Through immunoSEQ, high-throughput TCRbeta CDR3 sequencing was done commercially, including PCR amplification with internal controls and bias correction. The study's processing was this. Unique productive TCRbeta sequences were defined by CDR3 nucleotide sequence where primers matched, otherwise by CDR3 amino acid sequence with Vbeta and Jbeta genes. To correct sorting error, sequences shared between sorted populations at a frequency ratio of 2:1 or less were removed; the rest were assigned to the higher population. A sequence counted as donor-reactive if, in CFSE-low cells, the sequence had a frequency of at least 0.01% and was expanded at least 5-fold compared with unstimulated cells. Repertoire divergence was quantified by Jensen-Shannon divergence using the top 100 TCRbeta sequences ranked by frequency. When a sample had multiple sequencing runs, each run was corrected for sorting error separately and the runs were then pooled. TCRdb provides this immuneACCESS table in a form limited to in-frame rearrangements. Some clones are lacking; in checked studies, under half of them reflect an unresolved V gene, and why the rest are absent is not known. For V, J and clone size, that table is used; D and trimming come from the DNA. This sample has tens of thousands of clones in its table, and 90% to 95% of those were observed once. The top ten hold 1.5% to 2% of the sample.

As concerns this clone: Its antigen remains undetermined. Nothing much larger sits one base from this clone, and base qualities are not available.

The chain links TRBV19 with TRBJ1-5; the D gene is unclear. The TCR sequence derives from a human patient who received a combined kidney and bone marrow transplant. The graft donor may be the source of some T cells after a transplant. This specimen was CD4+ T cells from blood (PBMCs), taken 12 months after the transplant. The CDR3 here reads CASSIRGYNQPQHF. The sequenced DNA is TGTGCCAGTAGTATCAGAGGATATAACCAGCCCCAGCATTTT.